This passage covers 9 T cell receptor beta chains from one sample sequenced in a study of blood T cell repertoires in COVID-19. Assay used: immunoSEQ multiplex PCR; TCRdb lists only in-frame clones, some missing. Of fewer than 80,000 clones listed, roughly 92% are singletons. Sequencing used peripheral blood. The receptors were gathered from a human donor in a cohort sampled during active COVID-19.

The chain carries TRBV5-4 and TRBJ2-5, with TRBD2 matching 11 bases. The CDR3 contains 15 residues. Germline trimming cut 4 bases from V and 2 bases from J; bases unmatched to any gene: 4. The germline CDR1 and CDR2 sequences are SGHNT and YYREEE (reference sequence). The CDR3: CASSGTSGTQETQYF. The CDR3 DNA reads as TGTGCCAGCAGCGGGACTAGCGGTACTCAAGAGACCCAGTACTTC.

The J gene is TRBJ2-1, the V gene TRBV5-6; 8 bases align to TRBD2. This CDR3 has 17 residues. Germline loops: CDR1 SGHDT, CDR2 YYEEEE. V was pared by 3 bases and J by 6 bases, with 14 bases of the junction left unmatched. CDR3 DNA sequence: TGTGCCAGCAGCTACGTGTTCGGGGGGGCCATTTCCAATGAGCAGTTCTTC. Translation: CASSYVFGGAISNEQFF.

This chain uses TRBV28 with TRBJ1-5; D gene unclear. Trimming stripped 7 bases from V and 6 bases from J, with 10 bases between. Germline assignment: CDR1 MDHEN and CDR2 SYDVKM. This CDR3 has 12 residues. The CDR3 region is CASTTAGQPQHF. Here the CDR3 DNA reads TGTGCCAGCACAACCGCCGGTCAGCCCCAGCATTTT.

The chain is built from TRBV5-6 and TRBJ2-1; D is perhaps TRBD2 (6 bases). V was trimmed by 3 bases and J by 6 bases, leaving 7 bases between them. This CDR3 spans 12 amino acids. The germline gives CDR1 SGHDT, CDR2 YYEEEE. CDR3 protein: CASSSSANEQFF. The CDR3 bases are TGTGCCAGCAGCTCTAGCGCCAATGAGCAGTTCTTC.

This clone was counted a single time. The rearrangement joins TRBV28 to TRBJ2-1; TRBD1 agrees at 9 bases. This CDR3 has 15 amino acids. Germline trimming cut 6 bases from V and 6 bases from J; bases unmatched to any gene: 9. CDR1 and CDR2 from the germline V gene are MDHEN and SYDVKM. The CDR3 nucleotides are TGTGCCAGCAGGACAGGGGGAGCCCGGGTCAATGAGCAGTTCTTC. Translated, it gives CASRTGGARVNEQFF.

As regards this clone: Within the sample, other DNA sequences also encode this same CDR3. This chain uses TRBV3-1 (or the pseudogene TRBV3-2) with TRBJ2-2; D remains ambiguous. Germline V gene sequence: CDR1 LGHDT, CDR2 YNNKEL (reference sequence). V was trimmed by 1 base and J by 4 bases, leaving 10 bases between them. The CDR3 consists of 15 residues. Here the CDR3 DNA reads TGTGCCAGCAGCCAAGGAACAGATCGCACCGGGGAGCTGTTTTTT. This codes for CASSQGTDRTGELFF.

This sequence joins TRBV10-3 and TRBJ2-5; weak D call: TRBD2 (6 bases). CDR3 length: 15 amino acids. Trimming left V 0 bases short and J 3 bases short, with 11 bases between. Germline V gene sequence: CDR1 ENHRY, CDR2 SYGVKD. CDR3 in amino acids: CAISESGTGEETQYF. Here the CDR3 DNA reads TGTGCCATCAGTGAGTCAGGGACGGGGGAAGAGACCCAGTACTTC.

This chain joins TRBV29-1 and TRBJ1-2; D call uncertain. CDR1 is SQVTM, CDR2 ANQGSEA, per germline. Trimming left V 2 bases short and J 0 bases short, with 4 bases between. This CDR3 comprises 12 residues. The DNA of the CDR3 is TGCAGCGTTGAAACAACTAACTATGGCTACACCTTC. Protein sequence: CSVETTNYGYTF.

This clone turned up a few times. The rearrangement joins TRBV5-1 to TRBJ1-2; TRBD1 matches at 7 bases. Losses at the gene ends were 0 bases for V and 4 bases for J; bases not matched to a gene: 3. The CDR3 sequence is 14 residues long. Germline assignment: CDR1 SGHRS and CDR2 YFSETQ. CDR3 in amino acids: CASSLEPGGYGYTF. The CDR3, as DNA: TGCGCCAGCAGCTTGGAGCCAGGGGGCTATGGCTACACCTTC. The whole variable domain, remainder taken from reference TRBV5-1 and TRBJ1-2, is KAGVTQTPRYLIKTRGQQVTLSCSPISGHRSVSWYQQTPGQGLQFLFEYFSETQRNKGNFPGRFSGRQFSNSRSEMNVSTLELGDSALYLCASSLEPGGYGYTFGSGTRLTVV.